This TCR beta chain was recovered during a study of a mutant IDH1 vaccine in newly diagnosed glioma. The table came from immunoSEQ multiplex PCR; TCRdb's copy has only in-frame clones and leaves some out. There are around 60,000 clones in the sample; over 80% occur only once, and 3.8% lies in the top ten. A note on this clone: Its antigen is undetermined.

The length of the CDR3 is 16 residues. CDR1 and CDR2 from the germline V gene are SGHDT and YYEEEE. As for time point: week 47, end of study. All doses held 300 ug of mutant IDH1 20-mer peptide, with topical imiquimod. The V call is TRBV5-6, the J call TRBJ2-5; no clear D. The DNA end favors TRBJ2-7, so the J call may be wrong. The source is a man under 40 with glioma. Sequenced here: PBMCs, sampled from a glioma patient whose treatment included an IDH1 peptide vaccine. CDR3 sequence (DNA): TGTGCCAGCAGCTTGTCGTCAGAGAGCCTCTCCTACGAGCAGTACTTC. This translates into CASSLSSESLSYEQYF.